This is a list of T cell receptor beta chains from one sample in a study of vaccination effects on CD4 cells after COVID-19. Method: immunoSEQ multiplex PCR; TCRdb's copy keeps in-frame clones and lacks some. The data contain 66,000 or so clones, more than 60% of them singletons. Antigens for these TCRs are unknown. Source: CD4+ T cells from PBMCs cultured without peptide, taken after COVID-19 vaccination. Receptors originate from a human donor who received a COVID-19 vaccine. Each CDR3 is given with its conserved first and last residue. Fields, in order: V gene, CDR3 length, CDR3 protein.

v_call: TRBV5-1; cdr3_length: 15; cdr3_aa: CASSLEGRNTGELFF
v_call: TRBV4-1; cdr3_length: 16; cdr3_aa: CASSQDLGKKDYGYTF
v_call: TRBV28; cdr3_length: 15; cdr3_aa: CASTTSSRMNTEAFF
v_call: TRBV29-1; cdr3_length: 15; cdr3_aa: CSAAPGTGGNEKLFF
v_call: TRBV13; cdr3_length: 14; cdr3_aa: CASSPIMGLETQYF
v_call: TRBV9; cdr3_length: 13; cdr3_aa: CASSVDGGYGYTF
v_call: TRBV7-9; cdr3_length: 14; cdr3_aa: CASSLPDGSIEAFF
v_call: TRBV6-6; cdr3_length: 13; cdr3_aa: CASNGQINEKLFF
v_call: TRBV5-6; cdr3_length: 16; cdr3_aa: CASSFYPGQGIQPQHF
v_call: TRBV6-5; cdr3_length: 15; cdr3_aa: CASSYWDGYYNEQFF
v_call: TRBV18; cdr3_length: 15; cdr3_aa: CASSPLPGLQETQYF
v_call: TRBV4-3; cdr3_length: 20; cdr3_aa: CASSQELSSSPQFYNYGYTF
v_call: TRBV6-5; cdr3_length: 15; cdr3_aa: CASTGDFANTGELFF
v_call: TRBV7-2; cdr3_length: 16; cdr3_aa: CASSNHHDRVRAEAFF
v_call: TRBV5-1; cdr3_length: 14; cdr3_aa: CASSVQGRTGELFF
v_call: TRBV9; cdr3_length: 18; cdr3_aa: CASSVALLSAGSGNEQFF